These 30 T cell receptor beta chains were all obtained from the same sample, sequenced in a study of beta chain features in type 1 diabetes. Since all of the isolated RNA was reverse transcribed, expressed TCRB transcripts were what got sequenced. The repertoire was sequenced with immunoSEQ multiplex PCR; TCRdb's copy has only in-frame clones and lacks some. The sample includes hundreds of thousands of clones, 15% to 19% of them seen just once. The sample taken for sequencing was naive CD4+ T cells from blood. These TCRs come from a man between 18 and 29 years old in good health.

This chain uses TRBV28 with TRBJ2-1; D is possibly TRBD2 (5 bases). CDR3 length: 13 residues. Germline V lookup: CDR1 MDHEN, CDR2 SYDVKM. Trimming stripped 5 bases from V and 12 bases from J, with 17 bases between. DNA of the CDR3: TGTGCCAGCAGTACACCCTACCTAGGAGGGCAGTTCTTC. Protein product: CASSTPYLGGQFF.

This clone was seen more than once but under ten times. The chain is built from TRBV29-1 and TRBJ2-7; 8 bases map to TRBD1. V was clipped by 7 bases and J by 3 bases; unmatched bases: 11. The CDR3 loop spans 14 amino acids. CDR1 is SQVTM, CDR2 ANQGSEA, per germline. The CDR3 coding sequence is TGCAGCGCCACGCCGAGACAGGGGTACTACGAGCAGTACTTC. Translating it yields CSATPRQGYYEQYF.

The rearrangement uses TRBV27 and TRBJ1-5, with 7 positions matching TRBD1. The CDR3 extends over 14 amino acids. Losses at the gene ends were 6 bases for V and 4 bases for J; bases not matched to a gene: 6. CDR1 MNHEY and CDR2 SMNVEV come from the germline V gene (reference sequence). CDR3 sequence: CASRTDRANQPQHF. In nucleotides, the CDR3 is TGTGCCAGCAGGACCGACAGGGCAAATCAGCCCCAGCATTTT.

This clone was seen only a few times. Other DNA sequences in this sample translate to the same CDR3. This chain links TRBV15 with TRBJ1-5; TRBD1 is a possible D gene (5 bases). Germline lookup yields CDR1 LNHNV and CDR2 YYDKDF (reference sequence). CDR3 length equals 15 residues. Trimming cost V 0 bases and J 0 bases, with 6 bases left between them. CDR3 residues: CATSRDRGSNQPQHF. CDR3 bases: TGTGCCACCAGCAGAGATAGGGGTAGCAATCAGCCCCAGCATTTT.

The chain recombines TRBV5-1 with TRBJ2-3; D ambiguous. Trimming pared 4 bases from V and 2 bases from J, leaving 11 bases between. This CDR3 is 14 amino acids long. Per germline, CDR1 SGHRS and CDR2 YFSETQ. The CDR3 spells CASSLTRVTDTQYF. DNA for the CDR3: TGCGCCAGCAGCCTAACCCGGGTCACAGATACGCAGTATTTT.

The V and J genes are TRBV28 and TRBJ2-7; D may be TRBD1 (6 bases). This CDR3 has 14 residues. V lost 5 bases, J lost 3 bases, and 14 bases lay in between. Germline V lookup: CDR1 MDHEN, CDR2 SYDVKM. The CDR3 DNA reads TGTGCCAGCAGTCAGGGACACGTCATCTACGAGCAGTACTTC. Translated, it gives CASSQGHVIYEQYF.

This clone was seen a few times. The chain combines TRBV11-2 with TRBJ1-1; 7 bases line up with TRBD1. Germline lookup yields CDR1 SGHAT and CDR2 FQNNGV. The CDR3 is 14 amino acids. Trimming cost V 5 bases and J 6 bases; bases outside gene matches: 9. CDR3 in amino acids: CASSRTSGTAEAFF. The CDR3 region has the DNA TGTGCCAGCAGCCGGACCAGCGGGACAGCTGAAGCTTTCTTT. The variable domain in full, completed from reference TRBV11-2 and TRBJ1-1, reads EAGVAQSPRYKIIEKRQSVAFWCNPISGHATLYWYQQILGQGPKLLIQFQNNGVVDDSQLPKDRFSAERLKGVDSTLKIQPAKLEDSAVYLCASSRTSGTAEAFFGQGTRLTVV.

Only a few counts were recorded for this clone. V gene TRBV7-9 combines with J gene TRBJ2-7; TRBD1 is a possible D gene (6 bases). The ends were cut back, 1 base at V and 3 bases at J, with 10 bases in the middle. This CDR3 has 14 amino acids. Germline CDR1 and CDR2: SEHNR and FQNEAQ (reference sequence). The CDR3: CASSLGWTDYEQYF. In DNA, the CDR3 is TGTGCCAGCAGCTTAGGGTGGACAGACTACGAGCAGTACTTC.

This clone was seen only a few times. The sample has other DNA sequences that encode this CDR3 too. The CDR3 coding sequence is TGCGCCAGCAGCTTGGTGGCAGGAAACTATGGCTACACCTTC. It encodes CASSLVAGNYGYTF. The chain uses TRBV5-1 and TRBJ1-2; D unclear. The CDR3 has 14 residues. The germline V gene has CDR1 SGHRS and CDR2 YFSETQ. V lost 0 bases and J lost 2, with 8 bases in between.

This clone was detected only a few times. The chain combines TRBV27 with TRBJ2-7; 11 bases agree with TRBD2. The CDR3 consists of 15 residues. V was pared by 5 bases and J by 6 bases, with 9 bases of the junction left unmatched. CDR1 is MNHEY, CDR2 SMNVEV, per germline (reference sequence). The CDR3 region has the DNA TGTGCCAGCAGTCGAAGACTAGCGGGAATACGCGAGCAGTACTTC. Translated, it gives CASSRRLAGIREQYF.

The chain uses TRBV7-9 and TRBJ1-1, with 10 bases matching TRBD1. The CDR3 covers 13 residues. V lost 4 bases and J lost 13; bases outside the gene matches: 9. Germline V gives CDR1 SEHNR, CDR2 FQNEAQ (reference sequence). CDR3 sequence (DNA): TGTGCCAGCAGCTCATCCGGGACAGGGGTCGTTTTCTTT. Amino acids: CASSSSGTGVVFF.

The table lists this clone with a count of one. The chain is built from TRBV6-5 and TRBJ1-2, with a weak D call TRBD1 (5 bases). V lost 0 bases and J 4 bases, leaving 12 bases between the germline ends. The CDR3 contains 15 residues. Germline values: CDR1 MNHEY, CDR2 SVGAGI. The CDR3, as DNA: TGTGCCAGCAGTTACTCGAACAGGCCGCTCTATGGCTACACCTTC. Amino acids: CASSYSNRPLYGYTF.

The sample holds a few counts of this clone. This sequence joins TRBV2 and TRBJ2-7, with D uncertain. Germline V gene data show CDR1 as SNHLY and CDR2 as FYNNEI. The CDR3 covers 12 residues. V was pared by 6 bases and J by 3 bases, with 9 bases between. CDR3 protein: CASRERIYEQYF. CDR3 nucleotide sequence: TGTGCCAGCAGGGAACGGATCTACGAGCAGTACTTC.

The V and J genes are TRBV7-9 and TRBJ2-7, with 10 bases fitting TRBD2. CDR1 is SEHNR and CDR2 is FQNEAQ in the germline V gene (reference sequence). This CDR3 is 15 amino acids long. The V and J ends lost 1 base and 3 bases, in that order; junction bases with no gene match: 3. The CDR3 reads CASSLVASGGYEQYF. The CDR3 bases are TGTGCCAGCAGCTTAGTGGCTAGCGGGGGCTACGAGCAGTACTTC.

This clone was seen a handful of times. The chain carries TRBV6-5 and TRBJ2-4; D unclear. The germline V gene encodes CDR1 MNHEY and CDR2 SVGAGI. This CDR3 region has 14 residues. V was pared by 1 base and J by 7 bases, with 11 bases between. CDR3 nucleotide sequence: TGTGCCAGCAGTTACTGGATGGACGCCAACATTCAGTACTTC. This translates into CASSYWMDANIQYF.

This sequence joins TRBV28 and TRBJ1-2; 8 positions agree with TRBD1. CDR1 and CDR2 (germline): MDHEN, SYDVKM. The V and J ends lost 8 bases and 1 base, in that order; junction bases with no gene match: 9. This CDR3 has 15 amino acids. In nucleotides, the CDR3 is TGTGCCAGCGGACCCCGGGACAGGCATAACTATGGCTACACCTTC. This translates into CASGPRDRHNYGYTF.

This chain joins TRBV4-1 and TRBJ2-7; a weak D match, TRBD1 (6 bases). Germline CDR1 and CDR2: MGHRA and YSYEKL. CDR3 size: 16 residues. V was trimmed by 1 base and J by 7 bases, leaving 20 bases between them. The CDR3 loop reads CASSQAGSRTRGEQYF. CDR3 bases: TGCGCCAGCAGCCAAGCGGGGTCCCGAACTAGGGGGGAGCAGTACTTC.

This chain joins TRBV30 and TRBJ1-1; no reliable D call. The CDR3 totals 14 residues. The V end was cut by 4 bases, the J end by 4 bases, with 16 bases between. Germline values: CDR1 GTSNPN, CDR2 SVGIG (reference sequence). The CDR3 region is CAWIARTRRTEAFF. The CDR3 bases are TGTGCCTGGATCGCCCGGACCCGGCGCACTGAAGCTTTCTTT. The complete variable domain, with remaining parts taken from reference TRBV30 and TRBJ1-1, reads SQTIHQWPATLVQPVGSPLSLECTVEGTSNPNLYWYRQAAGRGLQLLFYSVGIGQISSEVPQNLSASRPQDRQFILSSKKLLLSDSGFYLCAWIARTRRTEAFFGQGTRLTVV.

The genes are TRBV7-2 and TRBJ2-2, with a tentative D call TRBD1 (5 bases). The V gene lost 7 bases and the J gene lost 5 bases, with 23 bases spanning the gap. This CDR3 region has 17 residues. Per the germline V gene, CDR1 is SGHTA and CDR2 is FQGNSA. The chain's CDR3 is CASTNPKGLIGTGELFF. The CDR3 DNA follows: TGTGCCAGCACCAACCCCAAGGGGTTGATTGGTACCGGGGAGCTGTTTTTT.

This clone was detected a few times. CDR3 nucleotide sequence: TGTGCCAGCAACGCCGGGGGCCCAAGCACAGATACGCAGTATTTT. Encoded protein: CASNAGGPSTDTQYF. The chain joins TRBV5-6 to TRBJ2-3; D may be TRBD1 or TRBD2 (6 bases each). This CDR3 spans 15 amino acids. V was trimmed by 6 bases and J by 0 bases, leaving 14 bases between them. Looked up from germline, CDR1 is SGHDT and CDR2 is YYEEEE.

This clone has only a few counts. V usage is TRBV18 and J usage is TRBJ1-4, with 7 bases fitting TRBD1. This CDR3 has 13 residues. Germline values: CDR1 KGHSH, CDR2 LQKENI. Trimming took 6 bases from V and 13 from J; bases not matched to a gene: 11. CDR3: CASSRLEGDRLFF. The CDR3 region has the DNA TGTGCCAGCTCGCGCCTCGAGGGGGACAGACTGTTTTTT.

This clone was counted once. The chain recombines TRBV9 with TRBJ2-5; D not resolved. This CDR3 spans 12 amino acids. Germline CDR1 is SGDLS and CDR2 is YYNGEE. Trimming removed 3 bases from V and 5 bases from J, with 8 bases in between. This CDR3 reads CASSATWETQYF. CDR3 nucleotide sequence: TGTGCCAGCAGCGCCACTTGGGAGACCCAGTACTTC.

V gene TRBV6-6 combines with J gene TRBJ2-7, with 12 bases fitting TRBD1. CDR3 length equals 15 residues. Trimming took 4 bases from V and 6 from J; bases not matched to a gene: 7. Looked up from germline, CDR1 is MNHNY and CDR2 is SVGAGI (reference sequence). CDR3: CASSSPGQGASEQYF. The CDR3 DNA is TGTGCCAGCAGTTCCCCGGGACAGGGGGCGTCCGAGCAGTACTTC.

Note on this clone: Compared with germline, one end of the junction differs, possibly owing to a read error. This chain connects TRBV5-6 to TRBJ2-7; D might be TRBD1 or TRBD2, each matching 5 bases. CDR1 is SGHDT, CDR2 YYEEEE, per germline. This CDR3 has 11 residues. The CDR3 DNA sequence: TGTGCCAGCAGCTTTGGGACCCACCCCCACTTC. Amino acids: CASSFGTHPHF. The full variable domain, completed using reference TRBV5-6 and TRBJ2-7, is DAGVTQSPTHLIKTRGQQVTLRCSPKSGHDTVSWYQQALGQGPQFIFQYYEEEERQRGNFPDRFSGHQFPNYSSELNVNALLLGDSALYLCASSFGTHPHFGPGTRLTVT.

J is TRBJ1-5 and V is TRBV27; 7 bases map to TRBD1. Germline V gene data show CDR1 as MNHEY and CDR2 as SMNVEV (reference sequence). V was pared by 5 bases and J by 1 base, with 8 bases of the junction left unmatched. There are 16 residues in the CDR3. The CDR3 coding sequence is TGTGCCAGCAGTCACAGACAGGGTAACAGCAATCAGCCCCAGCATTTT. Amino acid sequence: CASSHRQGNSNQPQHF.

Notes on this clone: Other nucleotide sequences in the sample specify the same CDR3. The chain uses TRBV9 and TRBJ1-5, with D perhaps TRBD1 (6 bases). The V end was cut by 1 base, the J end by 0 bases, with 8 bases between. Germline V gives CDR1 SGDLS, CDR2 YYNGEE. This CDR3 is built from 15 residues. Here the CDR3 DNA reads TGTGCCAGCAGCGTAAGGGGGGATAGCAATCAGCCCCAGCATTTT. It translates to CASSVRGDSNQPQHF.

This sequence joins TRBV28 and TRBJ2-3; TRBD2 aligns across 10 bases. V was clipped by 7 bases and J by 1 base; unmatched bases: 11. Germline V gives CDR1 MDHEN, CDR2 SYDVKM. CDR3 length: 17 residues. The CDR3 region is CASTELGLASRTDTQYF. The CDR3 DNA sequence: TGTGCCAGCACCGAGTTGGGACTAGCGAGCCGCACAGATACGCAGTATTTT.

This clone was counted only a few times. The chain combines TRBV10-3 with TRBJ1-2; no reliable D call. This CDR3 has 13 amino acids. Germline values: CDR1 ENHRY, CDR2 SYGVKD. The ends were cut back, 3 bases at V and 2 bases at J, with 7 bases in the middle. As DNA, the CDR3 is TGTGCCATCAGTGATCAGATGAACTATGGCTACACCTTC. It encodes CAISDQMNYGYTF.

This clone was counted only a few times. The CDR3 DNA is TGTGCCAGCAGTGAATACGGCAGGCTAGACAATGAGCAGTTCTTC. The encoded protein is CASSEYGRLDNEQFF. The chain carries TRBV6-1 and TRBJ2-1; no reliable D call. This CDR3 spans 15 amino acids. Per the germline V gene, CDR1 is MNHNS and CDR2 is SASEGT. V was cut by 2 bases and J by 5 bases, with 13 bases left in between.

This clone has only a few counts. The rearrangement uses TRBV20-1 and TRBJ1-5, with 7 bases aligning to TRBD1. J lost 13 bases, V lost 6 bases, and 0 bases had no gene match. Germline lookup yields CDR1 DFQATT and CDR2 SNEGSKA (reference sequence). This CDR3 comprises 8 residues. The CDR3 nucleotides are TGCAGTGCGGGACAGCAGCATTTT. Its translation: CSAGQQHF.